Listed below are T cell receptor beta chains from one sample, sequenced in a study of OX40 agonist ivuxolimab in advanced cancers. Generated by immunoSEQ multiplex PCR, the TCRdb table keeps only in-frame clones and is missing some. Among about 48,000 clones listed, 92% were seen once. The source was CD4+ or CD8+ T cells sorted from blood, collected in a trial of the OX40 agonist ivuxolimab. These receptor sequences come from an adult with an advanced solid tumor such as melanoma, head and neck, liver or kidney cancer. The CDR3 runs from the conserved cysteine through the conserved F or W. A D gene is named only where the DNA matches it firmly. Only some rows state a clone size, as once, few, many or a class for expanded clones.

d_call,v_call,j_call,clone_size,cdr3_aa,cdr3_nt
TRBD1,TRBV13,TRBJ1-5,.,CASSTQGVGNQPQHF,TGTGCCAGCAGCACTCAGGGGGTGGGCAATCAGCCCCAGCATTTT
.,TRBV27,TRBJ1-4,.,CASSQITGPRWGEKLFF,TGTGCCAGCAGTCAAATCACCGGTCCTCGTTGGGGAGAAAAACTGTTTTTT
TRBD1,TRBV10-3,TRBJ1-2,.,CATLGQGNANYGYTF,TGTGCCACCTTGGGACAGGGGAACGCTAACTATGGCTACACCTTC
.,TRBV27,TRBJ2-1,.,CASKTGTVDEQFF,TGTGCCAGCAAAACAGGGACCGTCGATGAGCAGTTCTTC
.,TRBV9,TRBJ2-6,.,CASSVLISGANVLTF,TGTGCCAGCAGCGTATTGATCTCTGGGGCCAACGTCCTGACTTTC
.,TRBV6-5,TRBJ1-1,.,CASSLSPNAEAFF,TGTGCCAGCAGCCTGTCACCGAACGCTGAAGCTTTCTTT
.,TRBV2,TRBJ2-1,.,CASSAQGGGRREQFF,TGTGCCAGCAGTGCCCAAGGGGGGGGGCGCCGGGAGCAGTTCTTC
TRBD1,TRBV27,TRBJ1-1,.,CASSHHRGEGGRTEAFF,TGTGCCAGCAGCCACCACAGGGGCGAGGGCGGGCGTACTGAAGCTTTCTTT
TRBD1,TRBV5-1,TRBJ2-7,once,CASREGTGNSYEQYF,TGCGCCAGCAGGGAGGGGACAGGGAACTCCTACGAGCAGTACTTC
.,TRBV4-1,TRBJ2-1,.,CASTNTGEQFF,TGCGCCAGCACAAACACTGGTGAGCAGTTCTTC
TRBD2,TRBV29-1,TRBJ2-3,.,CSGWTSGGLKGDTQYF,TGCAGCGGCTGGACTAGCGGGGGTCTAAAAGGAGATACGCAGTATTTT
TRBD1,TRBV10-3,TRBJ1-1,.,CAIKTGGNYEAFF,TGTGCCATCAAGACAGGGGGTAACTATGAAGCTTTCTTT
.,TRBV10-2,TRBJ2-3,once,CASSPQGDTQYF,TGCGCCAGCAGTCCACAGGGAGATACGCAGTATTTT
.,TRBV6-5,TRBJ2-3,.,CAIGDLNTDTQYF,TGTGCCATCGGGGACCTCAACACAGATACGCAGTATTTT
.,TRBV7-9,TRBJ1-1,once,CASSFETASEAFF,TGTGCCAGCAGCTTTGAGACGGCCTCTGAAGCTTTCTTT
.,TRBV2,TRBJ2-5,.,CASSEAGAYRAQYF,TGTGCCAGCAGTGAAGCGGGGGCGTACAGGGCCCAGTACTTC
.,TRBV9,TRBJ1-3,.,CASSGYDANTIYF,TGTGCCAGCAGCGGATATGATGCAAACACCATATATTTT
.,TRBV5-5,TRBJ1-1,.,CASSLAGVDFTEAFF,TGTGCCAGCAGCTTAGCAGGGGTTGATTTCACTGAAGCTTTCTTT
.,TRBV7-9,TRBJ2-5,.,CASSLGGVQETQYF,TGTGCCAGCAGCTTGGGCGGGGTCCAAGAGACCCAGTACTTC
TRBD1,TRBV5-6,TRBJ1-2,once,CASSLRGQILNANYGYTF,TGTGCCAGCAGCTTGAGGGGGCAGATTTTGAACGCTAACTATGGCTACACCTTC
.,TRBV7-9,TRBJ2-5,.,CASSQSWGQQETQYF,TGTGCCAGCAGCCAGTCGTGGGGACAACAAGAGACCCAGTACTTC
TRBD2,TRBV11-3,TRBJ2-3,.,CASSRTSGGPDTQYF,TGTGCCAGCAGCAGGACTAGCGGGGGACCAGATACGCAGTATTTT
TRBD2,TRBV5-1,TRBJ2-5,.,CASSPGTSQETQYF,TGCGCCAGCAGCCCAGGGACTAGTCAAGAGACCCAGTACTTC
.,TRBV7-9,TRBJ1-2,.,CASSLVGGSVYGYTF,TGTGCCAGCAGCCTAGTTGGGGGTTCGGTATATGGCTACACCTTC
.,TRBV6-5,TRBJ1-3,.,CASSYRQGSSGNTIYF,TGTGCCAGCAGTTATCGGCAGGGGAGCTCTGGAAACACCATATATTTT
.,TRBV6-4,TRBJ2-1,.,CASSDDRYEQFF,TGTGCCAGCAGTGACGACAGGTATGAGCAGTTCTTC
TRBD1,TRBV30,TRBJ2-7,once,CAWSGQGPSSEQYF,TGTGCCTGGAGTGGACAGGGGCCCTCAAGCGAGCAGTACTTC
.,TRBV12-5,TRBJ1-3,few,CASGLWGLGNTIYF,TGTGCTAGTGGTTTATGGGGGCTTGGAAACACCATATATTTT
.,TRBV2,TRBJ2-7,.,CASRERQAYEQYF,TGTGCCAGCAGGGAGAGACAGGCCTACGAGCAGTACTTC
.,TRBV18,TRBJ2-6,.,CASSPVKNSVSGANVLTF,TGTGCCAGCTCACCAGTCAAAAACAGTGTCTCTGGGGCCAACGTCCTGACTTTC
.,TRBV19,TRBJ2-3,.,CASTGPPDTQYF,TGTGCCAGTACAGGGCCCCCAGATACGCAGTATTTT
.,TRBV7-9,TRBJ2-1,.,CASSPSERGPDWSQFF,TGTGCCAGCAGCCCGAGCGAGCGAGGTCCAGATTGGTCGCAGTTCTTC
.,TRBV10-2,TRBJ2-6,.,CASSDGGANVLTF,TGCGCCAGCAGTGACGGTGGGGCCAACGTCCTGACTTTC
.,TRBV5-4,TRBJ2-3,.,CASSDGDYSSDTQYF,TGTGCCAGCAGTGACGGAGACTACAGTTCGGATACGCAGTATTTT
.,TRBV9,TRBJ2-5,.,CASSESGSRETQYF,TGTGCCAGCAGCGAATCCGGGAGCCGGGAGACCCAGTACTTC
.,TRBV6-5,TRBJ1-1,.,CASSPNRADTEAFF,TGTGCCAGCAGTCCCAACAGGGCTGACACTGAAGCTTTCTTT
.,TRBV4-1,TRBJ1-4,.,CASSRATNEKLFF,TGCGCCAGCAGCCGAGCAACTAATGAAAAACTGTTTTTT
TRBD2,TRBV9,TRBJ2-1,.,CASSVSGGLYNEQFF,TGTGCCAGCAGCGTAAGCGGGGGACTCTACAATGAGCAGTTCTTC
.,TRBV9,TRBJ1-5,few,CASSAGETLYQPQHF,TGTGCCAGCAGCGCCGGGGAGACCCTCTATCAGCCCCAGCATTTT
TRBD2,TRBV13,TRBJ2-2,.,CASSYGGETNTGELFF,TGTGCCAGCAGCTACGGGGGGGAGACGAACACCGGGGAGCTGTTTTTT
TRBD2,TRBV6-1,TRBJ2-7,.,CASSEALSTSGGYEQYF,TGTGCCAGCAGTGAAGCGCTGAGTACTAGCGGGGGGTACGAGCAGTACTTC
TRBD2,TRBV19,TRBJ2-1,.,CASSISTSGVYNEQFF,TGTGCCAGTAGTATCTCGACTAGCGGGGTTTACAATGAGCAGTTCTTC